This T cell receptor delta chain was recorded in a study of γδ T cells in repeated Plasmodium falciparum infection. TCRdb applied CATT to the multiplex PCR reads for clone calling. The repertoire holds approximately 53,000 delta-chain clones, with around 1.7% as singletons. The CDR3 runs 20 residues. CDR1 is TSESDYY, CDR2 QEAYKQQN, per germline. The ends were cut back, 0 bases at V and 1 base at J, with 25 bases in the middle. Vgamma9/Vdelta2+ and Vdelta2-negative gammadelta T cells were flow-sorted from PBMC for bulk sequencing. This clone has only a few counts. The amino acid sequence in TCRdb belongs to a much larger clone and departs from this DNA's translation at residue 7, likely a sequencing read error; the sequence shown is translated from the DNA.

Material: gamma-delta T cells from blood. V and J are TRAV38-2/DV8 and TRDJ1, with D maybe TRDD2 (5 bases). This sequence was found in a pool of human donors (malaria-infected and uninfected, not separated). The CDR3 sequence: CAYRSAALREGRGLTDKLIF. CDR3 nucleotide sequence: TGTGCTTATAGGAGCGCGGCCCTACGAGAGGGTAGGGGCCTCACCGATAAACTCATCTTT.